These 31 T cell receptor beta chains were all obtained from the same sample, sequenced in a study of shared clonotypes between healthy human individuals. Only in-frame clones appear in the TCRdb table, and some are missing; sequencing was by immunoSEQ multiplex PCR. The table includes 1,500,000 or so clones, 98% to 99% detected once. Specimen: naive CD4+ T cells sorted from blood. Subset denoted: CD45RA+ positively selected. Receptors originate from a man younger than 40 in good health.

V and J are TRBV11-2 and TRBJ1-3; no clear D gene. V lost 3 bases and J lost 4, with 16 bases in between. The CDR3 sequence is 16 residues long. Per germline, CDR1 SGHAT and CDR2 FQNNGV. The CDR3 sequence: CASSFNGLPSGNTIYF. For the CDR3, the DNA is TGTGCCAGCAGCTTTAACGGGTTGCCCTCCGGAAACACCATATATTTT.

This clone was counted once. The rearrangement uses TRBV7-8 and TRBJ2-2; 10 nucleotides agree with TRBD2. Trimming cost V 3 bases and J 4 bases; bases outside gene matches: 5. Per the germline V gene, CDR1 is SGHVS and CDR2 is FQNEAQ. The CDR3 is made up of 16 amino acids. This chain's CDR3 is CASSFKAGGPTGELFF. The DNA for the CDR3 is TGTGCCAGCAGCTTTAAAGCGGGAGGGCCCACCGGGGAGCTGTTTTTT.

This chain connects TRBV27 to TRBJ2-7, with 7 bases fitting TRBD2. V lost 10 bases to trimming and J lost 7 bases; unmatched junction nucleotides: 13. This CDR3 comprises 13 residues. Germline lookup yields CDR1 MNHEY and CDR2 SMNVEV (reference sequence). CDR3 DNA sequence: TGTGCCATCTTGAGCGGGAAGGGATGGGAGCAGTACTTC. Translation gives CAILSGKGWEQYF.

This rearrangement joins TRBV5-4 to TRBJ1-4; D unresolved. CDR3 size: 14 residues. Trimming cost V 0 bases and J 6 bases, with 9 bases left between them. Germline values: CDR1 SGHNT, CDR2 YYREEE (reference sequence). CDR3 sequence: CASSLGVVDEKLFF. The CDR3 coding sequence is TGTGCCAGCAGCTTGGGGGTGGTTGATGAAAAACTGTTTTTT.

The gene calls are TRBV7-9 and TRBJ2-5; a weak D match, TRBD2 (5 bases). CDR1 is SEHNR and CDR2 is FQNEAQ in the germline V gene (reference sequence). This CDR3 is built from 15 residues. V lost 1 base to trimming and J lost 0 bases, with 9 bases between them. In DNA, the CDR3 is TGTGCCAGCAGCTTAGGGTCCGGGAACCAAGAGACCCAGTACTTC. This codes for CASSLGSGNQETQYF.

In regard to this clone: Other DNA sequences in the sample encode the same CDR3. The CDR3 spells CASSPLGGGNEQFF. The CDR3 region has the DNA TGTGCCAGCAGCCCCCTGGGTGGGGGCAATGAGCAGTTCTTC. V gene TRBV7-2 combines with J gene TRBJ2-1, with D perhaps being TRBD1 or TRBD2 (5 bases each). The CDR3 loop spans 14 amino acids. The V gene lost 5 bases and the J gene lost 6 bases, with 14 bases spanning the gap. The V gene's germline CDR1 is SGHTA and CDR2 FQGNSA.

The chain recombines TRBV9 with TRBJ2-1, with D perhaps matching TRBD1 or TRBD2 (7 bases each). CDR3 size: 15 residues. Germline CDR1 and CDR2: SGDLS and YYNGEE. Deletions cut 0 bases from V and 6 bases from J, with 13 bases between. CDR3 amino acids: CASSVAGGGSNEQFF. The CDR3 region has the DNA TGTGCCAGCAGCGTAGCAGGGGGAGGGAGCAATGAGCAGTTCTTC.

To note about this clone: An end of the junction does not agree with germline; a read error may underlie this. The rearrangement joins TRBV7-9 to TRBJ2-5, with TRBD2 identical over 10 bases. Germline values: CDR1 SEHNR, CDR2 FQNEAQ (reference sequence). CDR3 length: 15 residues. Here the CDR3 DNA reads TGTGCCAGCAGCATAGCGGGAGGAGAGCAAGAGACCCAGTACTTC. Encoded protein: CASSIAGGEQETQYF.

V usage is TRBV5-1 and J usage is TRBJ1-5; D gene uncertain. This CDR3 contains 15 residues. CDR1 and CDR2 (germline): SGHRS, YFSETQ. V was shortened by 0 bases and J by 6 bases, with 13 bases between the two germline ends. CDR3 nucleotides: TGCGCCAGCAGCTTGGAGGAAGGAGCAGGTCAGCCCCAGCATTTT. It encodes CASSLEEGAGQPQHF.

This CDR3 is CASSDQAGANVLTF. CDR3 DNA: TGTGCCAGCAGTGATCAAGCTGGGGCCAACGTCCTGACTTTC. The gene calls are TRBV25-1 and TRBJ2-6; D is uncertain. CDR1 and CDR2 from the germline V gene are MGHDK and SYGVNS. V lost 3 bases to trimming and J lost 2 bases, with 5 bases between them. CDR3 length equals 14 residues.

Remarks on this clone: The sample carries other DNA sequences with the same CDR3. The chain joins TRBV2 to TRBJ2-3; unclear D gene. Trimming stripped 7 bases from V and 2 bases from J, with 4 bases between. The CDR3 has 11 amino acids. From germline, CDR1 is SNHLY and CDR2 FYNNEI. The CDR3 sequence: CASKSTDTQYF. The DNA of the CDR3 is TGTGCCAGCAAATCCACAGATACGCAGTATTTT.

The gene calls are TRBV15 and TRBJ1-1, with a weak D call TRBD1 (6 bases). Per germline, CDR1 LNHNV and CDR2 YYDKDF (reference sequence). The germline V and J ends were trimmed by 4 bases and 0 bases, with 12 bases remaining between them. The CDR3 contains 15 residues. The CDR3 spells CATSKGQLMNTEAFF. The CDR3 DNA is TGTGCCACCAGCAAAGGACAGCTGATGAACACTGAAGCTTTCTTT.

This chain uses TRBV2 with TRBJ1-5, with TRBD1 identical over 8 bases. V gave up 6 bases and J gave up 6 bases; unmatched junction bases: 4. CDR1 is SNHLY, CDR2 FYNNEI, per germline. The length of the CDR3 is 13 residues. CDR3 sequence reads: CASSETGVQPQHF. Here the CDR3 DNA reads TGTGCCAGCAGCGAGACAGGGGTTCAGCCCCAGCATTTT.

The V and J genes are TRBV7-9 and TRBJ2-7; D gene unclear. This CDR3 spans 16 amino acids. Germline V gene sequence: CDR1 SEHNR, CDR2 FQNEAQ (reference sequence). Trimming took off 1 base at V and 1 base at J, with 14 bases between the two ends. The DNA for the CDR3 is TGTGCCAGCAGCTTAGGTTCGTCGTTGTCATCCTACGAGCAGTACTTC. It translates to CASSLGSSLSSYEQYF.

To note about this clone: The same CDR3 also results from other DNA sequences found in this sample. This sequence joins TRBV7-8 and TRBJ1-5; D unresolved. The CDR3 totals 13 residues. V gave up 1 base and J gave up 2 bases, with 3 bases separating them. Germline lookup yields CDR1 SGHVS and CDR2 FQNEAQ. Here the CDR3 DNA reads TGTGCCAGCAGCTTAGGACGCAATCAGCCCCAGCATTTT. It translates to CASSLGRNQPQHF.

The chain is built from TRBV19 and TRBJ2-2; 10 bases are shared with TRBD1. This CDR3 is 15 amino acids long. V dropped 11 bases and J dropped 6; count of bases not matched to a gene: 12. Germline V gene data show CDR1 as LNHDA and CDR2 as SQIVND (reference sequence). Written as DNA, the CDR3 is TGTGCCTCCGGGACAGGGGTTTCTCGGTCCGGGGAGCTGTTTTTT. It yields the protein CASGTGVSRSGELFF.

The V and J genes are TRBV9 and TRBJ2-7, with TRBD1 identical over 7 bases. Trimming cost V 0 bases and J 2 bases; bases outside gene matches: 5. Germline V lookup: CDR1 SGDLS, CDR2 YYNGEE. The length of the CDR3 is 15 residues. The CDR3 nucleotides read TGTGCCAGCAGCGTAGGGACAGGTAGTCCCTACGAGCAGTACTTC. It specifies CASSVGTGSPYEQYF. The variable domain in full, completed from reference TRBV9 and TRBJ2-7, reads DSGVTQTPKHLITATGQRVTLRCSPRSGDLSVYWYQQSLDQGLQFLIQYYNGEERAKGNILERFSAQQFPDLHSELNLSSLELGDSALYFCASSVGTGSPYEQYFGPGTRLTVT.

The rearrangement uses TRBV10-3 and TRBJ2-3; 9 bases align to TRBD1. CDR3 size: 17 residues. The V and J ends lost 10 bases and 0 bases, in that order; junction bases with no gene match: 14. CDR1 ENHRY and CDR2 SYGVKD come from the germline V gene. The CDR3 sequence is CATWGQGRDSSTDTQYF. CDR3 sequence (DNA): TGTGCCACCTGGGGACAGGGAAGGGATTCTAGCACAGATACGCAGTATTTT.

This sequence joins TRBV7-2 and TRBJ1-2; TRBD1 agrees at 7 bases. V dropped 5 bases and J dropped 0; count of bases not matched to a gene: 9. The CDR3 extends over 16 amino acids. Looked up from germline, CDR1 is SGHTA and CDR2 is FQGNSA. The CDR3 sequence is CASSPGGEKTNYGYTF. DNA of the CDR3: TGTGCCAGCAGCCCAGGGGGGGAGAAAACTAACTATGGCTACACCTTC.

The V and J genes are TRBV5-5 and TRBJ2-7, with D hard to call. Per germline, CDR1 SGHKS and CDR2 YYEKEE (reference sequence). CDR3 size: 15 residues. The V gene lost 6 bases and the J gene lost 3 bases, with 19 bases spanning the gap. CDR3 sequence (DNA): TGTGCCAGCACCATCAATCCCATAGGAAACTACGAGCAGTACTTC. Translating it yields CASTINPIGNYEQYF.

V usage is TRBV30 and J usage is TRBJ2-2, with D possibly being TRBD2 (5 bases). The V end was cut by 8 bases, the J end by 4 bases, with 11 bases between. Germline V gene data show CDR1 as GTSNPN and CDR2 as SVGIG (reference sequence). There are 12 residues in the CDR3. The CDR3 protein is CARASGTGELFF. CDR3 DNA sequence: TGTGCCCGGGCAAGCGGCACCGGGGAGCTGTTTTTT.

The chain couples TRBV4-2 to TRBJ1-1; 9 bases line up with TRBD1. The CDR3 has 15 residues. J lost 2 bases, V lost 5 bases, and 6 bases had no gene match. Germline lookup yields CDR1 LGHNA and CDR2 YNFKEQ. The CDR3 here is CASSSPGQGNTEAFF. Here the CDR3 DNA reads TGTGCCAGCAGCTCTCCGGGACAGGGAAACACTGAAGCTTTCTTT.

The chain combines TRBV7-9 with TRBJ2-3; tentative D call: TRBD2 (5 bases). In germline, CDR1 is SEHNR, CDR2 FQNEAQ (reference sequence). This CDR3 has 15 amino acids. V was trimmed by 5 bases and J by 4 bases, leaving 16 bases between them. In nucleotides, the CDR3 is TGTGCCAGCAGCCCGACGGGAAAAGGAGCAGATACGCAGTATTTT. This encodes CASSPTGKGADTQYF.

The chain recombines TRBV6-1 with TRBJ2-7; D not certain. Germline V gene lookup returns CDR1 MNHNS and CDR2 SASEGT. The CDR3 runs to 13 residues. Trimming shortened V by 2 bases and J by 5 bases, and 10 bases separated the two germline ends. DNA for the CDR3: TGTGCCAGCAGTGAAAGGGATTGGCACGAGCAGTACTTC. Translated: CASSERDWHEQYF.

This chain links TRBV29-1 with TRBJ1-2; D possibly corresponds to TRBD1 (5 bases). The CDR3 loop spans 14 amino acids. V gave up 7 bases and J gave up 3 bases, with 18 bases separating them. CDR1 is SQVTM, CDR2 ANQGSEA, per germline. CDR3 DNA sequence: TGCAGCGGTTGGGGGGACCCGGGAGACTATGGCTACACCTTC. Translated, it gives CSGWGDPGDYGYTF.

V and J are TRBV7-2 and TRBJ2-5; no clear D. Trimming shortened V by 1 base and J by 1 base, and 7 bases separated the two germline ends. CDR1 SGHTA and CDR2 FQGNSA come from the germline V gene. This CDR3 spans 14 amino acids. The CDR3 here is CASSLVGTQETQYF. The DNA of the CDR3 is TGTGCCAGCAGCTTAGTAGGAACCCAAGAGACCCAGTACTTC.

CDR3 in amino acids: CASSNRDSPYNEQFF. The CDR3 region has the DNA TGTGCCAGCAGTAACCGGGACAGCCCTTACAATGAGCAGTTCTTC. J is TRBJ2-1 and V is TRBV6-5; 7 bases fit TRBD1. V lost 5 bases to trimming and J lost 4 bases; unmatched junction nucleotides: 8. This CDR3 has 15 amino acids. Germline CDR1 is MNHEY and CDR2 is SVGAGI.

The chain employs TRBV7-2 and TRBJ2-1; no reliable D call. This CDR3 has 15 residues. V was trimmed by 3 bases and J by 6 bases, leaving 15 bases between them. Germline V lookup: CDR1 SGHTA, CDR2 FQGNSA. For the CDR3, the DNA is TGTGCCAGCAGCTTTCAGCCCCGAATCAGCAATGAGCAGTTCTTC. Its translation: CASSFQPRISNEQFF.

This chain connects TRBV15 to TRBJ1-4; TRBD1 matches 8 bases. Germline assignment: CDR1 LNHNV and CDR2 YYDKDF (reference sequence). The J segment lost 4 bases and the V segment lost 4 bases, leaving 5 bases of the junction unmatched. The CDR3 is 15 residues long. Here the CDR3 reads CATSMAQGGNEKLFF. The CDR3 DNA is TGTGCCACCAGCATGGCACAGGGGGGTAATGAAAAACTGTTTTTT.

The CDR3: CAISERQPNYEQYF. Written as DNA, the CDR3 is TGTGCCATCAGTGAAAGGCAACCAAACTACGAGCAGTACTTC. This chain links TRBV10-3 with TRBJ2-7, with D unclear. CDR1 ENHRY and CDR2 SYGVKD come from the germline V gene. The CDR3 totals 14 residues. With 3 bases removed from V and 3 bases from J, the gap between germline ends came to 12 bases.

As DNA, the CDR3 is TGTGCCAGCAGCTTAGTTCTCGGCCGGCTTCGGAACACCGGGGAGCTGTTTTTT. Its protein product is CASSLVLGRLRNTGELFF. This rearrangement joins TRBV7-2 to TRBJ2-2; the D is unclear. CDR1 SGHTA and CDR2 FQGNSA come from the germline V gene. V was cut by 1 base and J by 1 base, with 16 bases left in between. This CDR3 comprises 18 residues.